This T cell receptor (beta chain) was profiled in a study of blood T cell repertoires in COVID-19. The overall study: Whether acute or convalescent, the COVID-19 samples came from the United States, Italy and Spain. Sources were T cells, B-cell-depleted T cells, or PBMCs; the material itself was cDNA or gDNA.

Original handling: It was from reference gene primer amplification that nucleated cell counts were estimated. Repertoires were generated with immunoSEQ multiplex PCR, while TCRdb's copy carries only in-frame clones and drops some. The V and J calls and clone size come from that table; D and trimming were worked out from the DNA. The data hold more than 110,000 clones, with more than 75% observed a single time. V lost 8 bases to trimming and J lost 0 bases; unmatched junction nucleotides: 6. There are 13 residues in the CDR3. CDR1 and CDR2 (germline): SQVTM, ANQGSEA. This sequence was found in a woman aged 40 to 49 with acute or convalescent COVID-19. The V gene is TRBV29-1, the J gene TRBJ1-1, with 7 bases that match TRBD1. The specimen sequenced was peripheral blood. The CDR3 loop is CSSTGQLNTEAFF. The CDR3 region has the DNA TGCAGCTCAACGGGACAGCTGAACACTGAAGCTTTCTTT.